The 10 T cell receptor beta chains given below trace back to one sample, sequenced in a study of cytomegalovirus exposure and HLA in healthy donors. PCR amplification relied on 60 Vbeta primers (plus 13 Jbeta primers). TCRdb keeps only in-frame clones here, not all; method: immunoSEQ multiplex PCR. The sample includes 110,000 to 150,000 clones, about 72% seen only once; the top ten take around 4.2%. The specimen sequenced was PBMCs. These receptors were collected from a man between 60 and 75 years old in good health and CMV-seronegative.

V is TRBV14 and J is TRBJ1-2, with 8 nucleotides matching TRBD1. The V and J ends lost 4 bases and 4 bases, in that order; junction bases with no gene match: 2. This CDR3 is 13 amino acids long. CDR1 is SGHDN and CDR2 is FVKESK in the germline V gene. The chain's CDR3 is CASSPGQGYGYTF. In DNA form, the CDR3 reads TGTGCCAGCAGCCCCGGACAGGGCTATGGCTACACCTTC.

V usage is TRBV18 and J usage is TRBJ1-5, with 8 bases that match TRBD1. V shed 6 bases, J shed 5 bases, and the junction held 9 bases outside the gene matches. Germline V gene sequence: CDR1 KGHSH, CDR2 LQKENI. The CDR3 covers 15 residues. The DNA of the CDR3 is TGTGCCAGCTCGTGGACAGGGACGGGAGATCAGCCCCAGCATTTT. It specifies CASSWTGTGDQPQHF. The full variable domain, its missing parts supplied by reference TRBV18 and TRBJ1-5, is NAGVMQNPRHLVRRRGQEARLRCSPMKGHSHVYWYRQLPEEGLKFMVYLQKENIIDESGMPKERFSAEFPKEGPSILRIQQVVRGDSAAYFCASSWTGTGDQPQHFGDGTRLSIL.

In this sample, this clone turned up once. The V gene is TRBV9, the J gene TRBJ2-5, with D possibly being TRBD1 (6 bases). Trimming left V 0 bases short and J 5 bases short, with 17 bases between. This CDR3 has 16 amino acids. Germline CDR1 SGDLS, CDR2 YYNGEE. The CDR3 region is CASSVGGRDWWETQYF. CDR3 DNA sequence: TGTGCCAGCAGCGTAGGGGGGCGAGACTGGTGGGAGACCCAGTACTTC. The full variable domain, in which reference TRBV9 and TRBJ2-5 provide the parts outside the CDR3, is DSGVTQTPKHLITATGQRVTLRCSPRSGDLSVYWYQQSLDQGLQFLIQYYNGEERAKGNILERFSAQQFPDLHSELNLSSLELGDSALYFCASSVGGRDWWETQYFGPGTRLLVL.

This sequence joins TRBV7-7 and TRBJ2-2, with D hard to call. The V and J ends lost 5 bases and 6 bases respectively, with 16 bases between them. CDR3 length: 15 residues. Germline V gene sequence: CDR1 SSHAT, CDR2 FNYEAQ (reference sequence). The DNA for the CDR3 is TGTGCCAGCAGCGCGTTCGAGGTCGGTGCCGGGGAGCTGTTTTTT. Encoded protein: CASSAFEVGAGELFF.

This clone was seen a single time. The rearrangement uses TRBV6-1 and TRBJ2-1, with 9 positions matching TRBD2. The CDR3 runs 15 residues. The germline CDR1 and CDR2 sequences are MNHNS and SASEGT. The trim removed 4 bases at V and 8 bases at J, leaving 9 bases unmatched. The CDR3 bases are TGTGCCAGCAGTGTCATAGCGGGAGCGGTATATGAGCAGTTCTTC. Its translation: CASSVIAGAVYEQFF.

CDR3 in amino acids: CASLQLHTEAFF. CDR3 nucleotide sequence: TGTGCCAGTTTACAGTTGCACACTGAAGCTTTCTTT. V usage is TRBV18 and J usage is TRBJ1-1, with D unclear. The V end lost 9 bases, the J end lost 3 bases, and 11 bases lay between the germline ends. The CDR3 spans 12 residues. Germline lookup yields CDR1 KGHSH and CDR2 LQKENI.

The chain's CDR3 is CASSPLAGGSNTGELFF. For the CDR3, the DNA is TGTGCCAGCAGTCCCCTAGCGGGAGGGTCGAACACCGGGGAGCTGTTTTTT. The V gene is TRBV9, the J gene TRBJ2-2, with 12 positions matching TRBD2. The V segment lost 5 bases and the J segment 0 bases; nucleotides outside the gene matches: 5. Germline CDR1 SGDLS, CDR2 YYNGEE. There are 17 residues in the CDR3.

The chain employs TRBV4-1 and TRBJ1-5, with D tentatively TRBD1 (6 bases). Trimming removed 0 bases from V and 5 bases from J, with 8 bases in between. CDR1 is MGHRA, CDR2 YSYEKL, per germline. The CDR3 is 14 amino acids. The CDR3 bases are TGCGCCAGCAGCCAAGATCAGGGGCATCAGCCCCAGCATTTT. Its translation: CASSQDQGHQPQHF.

The genes are TRBV19 and TRBJ2-3; D call uncertain. CDR3 size: 12 residues. Germline V lookup: CDR1 LNHDA, CDR2 SQIVND (reference sequence). Trimming removed 5 bases from V and 4 bases from J, with 7 bases in between. The CDR3 protein is CASSHQADTQYF. DNA of the CDR3: TGTGCCAGTAGTCACCAGGCAGATACGCAGTATTTT.

The V gene is TRBV28, the J gene TRBJ1-1, with 9 bases lining up with TRBD1. V trimming: 7 bases; J trimming: 5 bases; junction bases outside the gene matches: 11. The CDR3 runs to 15 residues. Germline V gene lookup returns CDR1 MDHEN and CDR2 SYDVKM. The CDR3: CASTITGGDGTEAFF. In DNA form, the CDR3 reads TGTGCCAGCACCATAACAGGGGGCGACGGGACTGAAGCTTTCTTT.